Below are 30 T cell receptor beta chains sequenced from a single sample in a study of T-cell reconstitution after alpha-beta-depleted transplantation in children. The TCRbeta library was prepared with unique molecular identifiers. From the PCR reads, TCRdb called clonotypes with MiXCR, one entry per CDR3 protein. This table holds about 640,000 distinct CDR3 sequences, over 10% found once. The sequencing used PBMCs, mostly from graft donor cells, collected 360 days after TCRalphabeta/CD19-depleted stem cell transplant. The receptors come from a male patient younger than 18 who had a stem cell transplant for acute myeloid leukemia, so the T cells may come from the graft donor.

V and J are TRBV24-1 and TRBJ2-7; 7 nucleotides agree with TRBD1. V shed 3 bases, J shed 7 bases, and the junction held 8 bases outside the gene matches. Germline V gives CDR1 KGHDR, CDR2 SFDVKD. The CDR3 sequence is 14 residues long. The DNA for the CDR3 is TGTGCCACCAGTGATCCGGACAGGCCCGGAGAGCAGTACTTC. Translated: CATSDPDRPGEQYF.

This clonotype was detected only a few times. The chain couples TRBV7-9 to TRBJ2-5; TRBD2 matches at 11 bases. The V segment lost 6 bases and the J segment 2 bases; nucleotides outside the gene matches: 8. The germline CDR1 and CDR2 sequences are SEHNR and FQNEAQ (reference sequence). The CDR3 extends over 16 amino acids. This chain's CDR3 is CASRSGTSGFQETQYF. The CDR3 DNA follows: TGTGCCAGCAGGTCCGGGACTAGCGGATTTCAAGAGACCCAGTACTTC.

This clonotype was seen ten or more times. The CDR3 region is CASSHSTTGTRSPGGANVLTF. The CDR3 DNA is TGTGCCAGCAGCCACTCGACAACCGGGACTAGGTCCCCGGGTGGGGCCAACGTCCTGACTTTC. The chain recombines TRBV7-9 with TRBJ2-6; 8 positions agree with TRBD2. Germline-derived CDR1 and CDR2 are SEHNR and FQNEAQ (reference sequence). The V and J ends lost 5 bases and 3 bases, in that order; junction bases with no gene match: 21. The CDR3 runs to 21 residues.

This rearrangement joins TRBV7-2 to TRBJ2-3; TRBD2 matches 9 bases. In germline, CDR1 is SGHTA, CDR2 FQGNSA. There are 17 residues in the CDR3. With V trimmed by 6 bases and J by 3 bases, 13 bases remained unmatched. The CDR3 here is CASRHPGLARSTDTQYF. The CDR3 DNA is TGTGCCAGCAGACATCCGGGACTAGCACGGTCGACAGATACGCAGTATTTT. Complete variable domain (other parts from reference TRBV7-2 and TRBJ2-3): GAGVSQSPSNKVTEKGKDVELRCDPISGHTALYWYRQSLGQGLEFLIYFQGNSAPDKSGLPSDRFSAERTGGSVSTLTIQRTQQEDSAVYLCASRHPGLARSTDTQYFGPGTRLTVL.

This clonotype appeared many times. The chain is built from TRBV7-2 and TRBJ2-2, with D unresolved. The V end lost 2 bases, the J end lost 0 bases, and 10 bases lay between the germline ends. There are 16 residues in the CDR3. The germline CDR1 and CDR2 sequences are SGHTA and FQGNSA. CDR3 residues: CASSLKGTSNTGELFF. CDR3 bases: TGTGCCAGCAGCTTAAAGGGTACCTCGAACACCGGGGAGCTGTTTTTT.

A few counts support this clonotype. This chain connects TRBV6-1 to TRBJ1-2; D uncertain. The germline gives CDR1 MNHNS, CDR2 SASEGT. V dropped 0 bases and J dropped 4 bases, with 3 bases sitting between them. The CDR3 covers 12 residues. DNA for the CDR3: TGTGCCAGCAGTGAAGCGGGCTATGGCTACACCTTC. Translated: CASSEAGYGYTF.

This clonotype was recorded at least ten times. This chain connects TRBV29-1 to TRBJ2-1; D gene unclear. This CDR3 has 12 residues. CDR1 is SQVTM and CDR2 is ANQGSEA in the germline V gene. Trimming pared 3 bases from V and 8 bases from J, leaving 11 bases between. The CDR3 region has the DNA TGCAGCGTTGACCAACATACTGATGAGCAGTTCTTC. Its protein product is CSVDQHTDEQFF.

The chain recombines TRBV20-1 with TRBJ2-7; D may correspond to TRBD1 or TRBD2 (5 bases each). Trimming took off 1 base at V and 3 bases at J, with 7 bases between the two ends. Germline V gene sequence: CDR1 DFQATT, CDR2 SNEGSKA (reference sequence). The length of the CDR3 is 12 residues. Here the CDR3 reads CSARGDLYEQYF. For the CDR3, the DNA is TGCAGTGCTAGAGGGGACCTCTACGAGCAGTACTTC.

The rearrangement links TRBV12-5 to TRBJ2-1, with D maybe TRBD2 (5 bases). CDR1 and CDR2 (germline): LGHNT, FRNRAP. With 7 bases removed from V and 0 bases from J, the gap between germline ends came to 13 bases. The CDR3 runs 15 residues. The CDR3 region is CASAPMGSSYNEQFF. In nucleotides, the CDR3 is TGTGCTAGTGCCCCGATGGGGAGCTCCTACAATGAGCAGTTCTTC.

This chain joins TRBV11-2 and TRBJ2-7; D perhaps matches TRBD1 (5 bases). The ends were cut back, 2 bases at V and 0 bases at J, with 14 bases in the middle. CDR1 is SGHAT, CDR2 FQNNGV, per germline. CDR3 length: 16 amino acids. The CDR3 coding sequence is TGTGCCAGCAGCTTAAGTGGGAAGACAGCCTCCTACGAGCAGTACTTC. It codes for CASSLSGKTASYEQYF.

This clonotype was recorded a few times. CDR3 DNA: TGTGCCAGCAGTTCGGCCCGGGGACAGGTGAGCTCCTACAATGAGCAGTTCTTC. Translated: CASSSARGQVSSYNEQFF. The chain has TRBV28 and TRBJ2-1; 8 bases match TRBD1. Per the germline V gene, CDR1 is MDHEN and CDR2 is SYDVKM. Germline trimming cut 4 bases from V and 0 bases from J; bases unmatched to any gene: 11. The CDR3 runs to 18 residues.

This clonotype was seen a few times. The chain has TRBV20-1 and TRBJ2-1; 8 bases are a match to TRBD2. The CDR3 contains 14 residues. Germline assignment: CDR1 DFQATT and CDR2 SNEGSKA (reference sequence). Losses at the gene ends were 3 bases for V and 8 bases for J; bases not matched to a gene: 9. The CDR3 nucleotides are TGCAGTGCTAGGGTAGCGGGGAGGGTTGATGAGCAGTTCTTC. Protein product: CSARVAGRVDEQFF.

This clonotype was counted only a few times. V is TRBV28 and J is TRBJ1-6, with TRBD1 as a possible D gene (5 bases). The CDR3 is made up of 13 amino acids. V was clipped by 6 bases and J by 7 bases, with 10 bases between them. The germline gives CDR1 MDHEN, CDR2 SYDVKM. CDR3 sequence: CASRGQVNSPLHF. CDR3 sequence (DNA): TGTGCCAGCAGAGGACAAGTCAATTCACCCCTCCACTTT.

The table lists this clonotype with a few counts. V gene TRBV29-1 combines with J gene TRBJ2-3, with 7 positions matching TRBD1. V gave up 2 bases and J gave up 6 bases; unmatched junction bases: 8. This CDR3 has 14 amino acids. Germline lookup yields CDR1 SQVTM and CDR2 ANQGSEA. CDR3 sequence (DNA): TGCAGCGTTGAAAGGGGACAGTCGTGGGATACGCAGTATTTT. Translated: CSVERGQSWDTQYF.

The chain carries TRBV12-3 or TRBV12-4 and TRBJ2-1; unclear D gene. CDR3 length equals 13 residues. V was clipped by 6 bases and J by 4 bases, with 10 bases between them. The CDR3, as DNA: TGTGCCAGCAGCGCAGGCACTTACAATGAGCAGTTCTTC. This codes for CASSAGTYNEQFF.

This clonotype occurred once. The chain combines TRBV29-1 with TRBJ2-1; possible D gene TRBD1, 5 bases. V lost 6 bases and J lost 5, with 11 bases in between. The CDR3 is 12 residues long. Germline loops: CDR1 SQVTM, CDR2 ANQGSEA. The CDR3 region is CSVETANNEQFF. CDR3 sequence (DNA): TGCAGCGTGGAGACAGCCAACAATGAGCAGTTCTTC.

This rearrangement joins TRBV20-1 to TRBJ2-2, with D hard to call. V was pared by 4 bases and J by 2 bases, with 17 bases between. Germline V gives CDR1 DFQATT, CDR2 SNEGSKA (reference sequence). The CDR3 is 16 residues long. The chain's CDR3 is CSATTAGSINTGELFF. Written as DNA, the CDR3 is TGCAGTGCTACCACAGCCGGGTCAATAAACACCGGGGAGCTGTTTTTT.

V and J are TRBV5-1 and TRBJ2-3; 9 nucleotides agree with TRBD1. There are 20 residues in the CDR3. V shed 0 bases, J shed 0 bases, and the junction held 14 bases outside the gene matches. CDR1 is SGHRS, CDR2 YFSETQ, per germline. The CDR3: CASSLGDRGWFISSTDTQYF. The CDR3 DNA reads TGCGCCAGCAGCTTGGGCGACAGGGGGTGGTTCATCTCTAGCACAGATACGCAGTATTTT.

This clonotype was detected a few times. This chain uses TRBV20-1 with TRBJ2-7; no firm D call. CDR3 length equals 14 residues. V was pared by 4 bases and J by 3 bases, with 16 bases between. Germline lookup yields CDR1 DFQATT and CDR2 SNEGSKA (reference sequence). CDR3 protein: CSATQDTFFYEQYF. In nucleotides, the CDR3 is TGCAGTGCTACCCAAGACACCTTTTTCTACGAGCAGTACTTC.

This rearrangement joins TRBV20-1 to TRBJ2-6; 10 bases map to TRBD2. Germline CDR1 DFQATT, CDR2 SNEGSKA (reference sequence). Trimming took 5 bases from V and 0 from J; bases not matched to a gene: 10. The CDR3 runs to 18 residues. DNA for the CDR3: TGCAGTGCTGGTACTATAGCGGGAGGAAACTCTGGGGCCAACGTCCTGACTTTC. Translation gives CSAGTIAGGNSGANVLTF.

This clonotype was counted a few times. CDR3 residues: CASGRLPRSYEQYF. In DNA form, the CDR3 reads TGTGCCAGCGGTCGACTACCTCGCTCCTACGAGCAGTACTTC. V is TRBV7-2 and J is TRBJ2-7, with a possible D match to TRBD2 (5 bases). Trimming stripped 8 bases from V and 0 bases from J, with 14 bases between. Germline lookup yields CDR1 SGHTA and CDR2 FQGNSA. The CDR3 totals 14 residues. Supplemented by reference TRBV7-2 and TRBJ2-7, the full variable domain reads GAGVSQSPSNKVTEKGKDVELRCDPISGHTALYWYRQSLGQGLEFLIYFQGNSAPDKSGLPSDRFSAERTGGSVSTLTIQRTQQEDSAVYLCASGRLPRSYEQYFGPGTRLTVT.

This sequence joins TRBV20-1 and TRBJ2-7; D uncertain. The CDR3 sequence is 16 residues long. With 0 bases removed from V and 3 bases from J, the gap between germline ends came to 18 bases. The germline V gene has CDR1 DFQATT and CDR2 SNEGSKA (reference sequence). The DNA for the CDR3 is TGCAGTGCTAGAGAGCTAGGCAGCATTAAAGACTACGAGCAGTACTTC. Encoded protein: CSARELGSIKDYEQYF.

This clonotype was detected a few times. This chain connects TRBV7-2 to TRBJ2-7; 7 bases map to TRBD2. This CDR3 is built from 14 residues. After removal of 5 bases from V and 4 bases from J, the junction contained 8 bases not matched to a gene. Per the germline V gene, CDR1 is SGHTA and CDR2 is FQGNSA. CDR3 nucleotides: TGTGCCAGCAGCACTCGGGAGGCTCGGTACGAGCAGTACTTC. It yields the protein CASSTREARYEQYF.

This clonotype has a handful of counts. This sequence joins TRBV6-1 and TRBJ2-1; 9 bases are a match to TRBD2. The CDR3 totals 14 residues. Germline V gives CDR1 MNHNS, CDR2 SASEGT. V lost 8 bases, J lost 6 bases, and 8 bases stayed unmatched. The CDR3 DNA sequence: TGTGCCAGCCAAAAAGCGGGAGGCCCCAATGAGCAGTTCTTC. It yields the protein CASQKAGGPNEQFF.

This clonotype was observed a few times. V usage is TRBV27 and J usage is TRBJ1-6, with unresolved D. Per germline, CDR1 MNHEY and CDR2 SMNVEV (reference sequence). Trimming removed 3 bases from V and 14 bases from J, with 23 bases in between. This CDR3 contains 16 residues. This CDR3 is CASSFTPGSPPVALHF. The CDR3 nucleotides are TGTGCCAGCAGTTTCACTCCGGGATCCCCTCCGGTGGCCCTCCACTTT.

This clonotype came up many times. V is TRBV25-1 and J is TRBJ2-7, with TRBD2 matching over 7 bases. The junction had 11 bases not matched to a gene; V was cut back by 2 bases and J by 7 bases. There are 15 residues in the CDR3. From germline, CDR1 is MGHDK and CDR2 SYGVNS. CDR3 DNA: TGTGCCAGCAGTGAACGGGCAACTCCAGCGGGAGAGCAGTACTTC. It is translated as CASSERATPAGEQYF.

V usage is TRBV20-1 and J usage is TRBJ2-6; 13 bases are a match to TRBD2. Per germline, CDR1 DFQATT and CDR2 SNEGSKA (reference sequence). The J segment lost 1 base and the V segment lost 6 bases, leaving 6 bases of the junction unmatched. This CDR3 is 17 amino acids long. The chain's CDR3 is CSARTSGGPSGANVLTF. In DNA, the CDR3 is TGCAGTGCAAGGACTAGCGGGGGCCCATCTGGGGCCAACGTCCTGACTTTC.

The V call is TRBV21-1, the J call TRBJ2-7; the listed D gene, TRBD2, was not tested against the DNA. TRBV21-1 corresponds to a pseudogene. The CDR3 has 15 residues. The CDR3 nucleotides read TGTGCCAGCAGGAAGGGGGCCCTTTGCTCCTACGAGCAGTACTTC. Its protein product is CASRKGALCSYEQYF.

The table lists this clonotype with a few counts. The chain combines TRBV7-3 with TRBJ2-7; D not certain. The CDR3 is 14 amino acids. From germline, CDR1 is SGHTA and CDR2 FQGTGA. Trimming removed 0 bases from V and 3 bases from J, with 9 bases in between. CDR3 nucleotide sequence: TGTGCCAGCAGCTTAACAGGACCTCACTACGAGCAGTACTTC. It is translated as CASSLTGPHYEQYF. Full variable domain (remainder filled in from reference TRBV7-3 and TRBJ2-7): GAGVSQTPSNKVTEKGKYVELRCDPISGHTALYWYRQSLGQGPEFLIYFQGTGAADDSGLPNDRFFAVRPEGSVSTLKIQRTERGDSAVYLCASSLTGPHYEQYFGPGTRLTVT.

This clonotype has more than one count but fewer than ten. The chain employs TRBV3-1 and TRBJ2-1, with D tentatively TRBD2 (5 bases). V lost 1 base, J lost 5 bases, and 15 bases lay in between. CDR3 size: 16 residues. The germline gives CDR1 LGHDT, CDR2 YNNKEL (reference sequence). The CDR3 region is CASSQVGRRFDNEQFF. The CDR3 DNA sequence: TGTGCCAGCAGCCAAGTTGGGAGAAGGTTTGACAATGAGCAGTTCTTC.